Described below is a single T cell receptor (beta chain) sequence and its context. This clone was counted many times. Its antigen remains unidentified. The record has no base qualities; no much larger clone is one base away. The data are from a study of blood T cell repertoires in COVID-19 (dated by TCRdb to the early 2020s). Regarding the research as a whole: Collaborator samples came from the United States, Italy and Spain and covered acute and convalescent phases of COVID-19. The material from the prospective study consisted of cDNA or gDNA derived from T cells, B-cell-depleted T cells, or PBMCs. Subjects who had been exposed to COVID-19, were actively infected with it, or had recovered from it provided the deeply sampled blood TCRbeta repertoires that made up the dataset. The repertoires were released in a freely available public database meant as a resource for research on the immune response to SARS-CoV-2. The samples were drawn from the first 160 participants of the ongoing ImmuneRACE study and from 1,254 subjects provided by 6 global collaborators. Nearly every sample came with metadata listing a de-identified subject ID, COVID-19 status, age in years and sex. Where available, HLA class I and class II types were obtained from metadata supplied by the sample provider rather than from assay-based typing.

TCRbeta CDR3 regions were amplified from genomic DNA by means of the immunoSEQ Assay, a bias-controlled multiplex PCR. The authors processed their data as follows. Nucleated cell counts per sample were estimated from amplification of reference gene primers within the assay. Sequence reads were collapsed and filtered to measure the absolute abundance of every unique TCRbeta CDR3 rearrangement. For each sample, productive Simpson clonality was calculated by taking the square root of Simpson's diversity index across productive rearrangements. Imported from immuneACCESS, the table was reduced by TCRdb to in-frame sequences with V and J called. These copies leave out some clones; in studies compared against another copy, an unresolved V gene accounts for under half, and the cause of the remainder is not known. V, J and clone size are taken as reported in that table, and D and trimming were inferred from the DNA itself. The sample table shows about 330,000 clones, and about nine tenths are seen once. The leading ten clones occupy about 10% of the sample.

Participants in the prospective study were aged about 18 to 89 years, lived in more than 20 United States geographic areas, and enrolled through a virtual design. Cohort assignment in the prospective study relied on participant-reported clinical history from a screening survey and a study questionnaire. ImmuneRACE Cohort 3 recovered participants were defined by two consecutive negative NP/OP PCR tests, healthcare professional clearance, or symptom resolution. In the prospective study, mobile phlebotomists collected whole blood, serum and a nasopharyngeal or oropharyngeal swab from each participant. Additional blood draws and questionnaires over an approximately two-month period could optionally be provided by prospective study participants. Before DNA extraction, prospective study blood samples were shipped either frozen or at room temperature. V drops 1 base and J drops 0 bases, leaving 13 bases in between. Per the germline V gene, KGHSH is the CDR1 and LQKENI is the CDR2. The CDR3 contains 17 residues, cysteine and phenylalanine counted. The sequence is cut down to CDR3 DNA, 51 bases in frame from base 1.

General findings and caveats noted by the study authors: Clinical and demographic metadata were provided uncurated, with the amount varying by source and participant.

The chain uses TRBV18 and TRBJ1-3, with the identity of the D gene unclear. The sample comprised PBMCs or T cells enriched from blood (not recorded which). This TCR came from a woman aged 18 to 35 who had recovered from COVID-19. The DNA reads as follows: TGTGCCAGCTCACCACTCCAACTTTCGAGCTCTGGAAACACCATATATTTT. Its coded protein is CASSPLQLSSSGNTIYF.